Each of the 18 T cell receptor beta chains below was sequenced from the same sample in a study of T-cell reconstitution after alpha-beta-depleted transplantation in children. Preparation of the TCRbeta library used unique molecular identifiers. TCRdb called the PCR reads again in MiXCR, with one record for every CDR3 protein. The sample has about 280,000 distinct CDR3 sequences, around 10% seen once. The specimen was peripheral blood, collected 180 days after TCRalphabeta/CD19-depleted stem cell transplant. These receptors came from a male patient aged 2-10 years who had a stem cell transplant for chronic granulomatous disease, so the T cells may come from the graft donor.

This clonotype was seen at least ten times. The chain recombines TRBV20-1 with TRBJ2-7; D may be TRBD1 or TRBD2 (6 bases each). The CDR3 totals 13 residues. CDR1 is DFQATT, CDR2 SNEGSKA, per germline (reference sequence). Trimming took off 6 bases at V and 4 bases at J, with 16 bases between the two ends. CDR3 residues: CSAWMGGGYEQYF. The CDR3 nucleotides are TGCAGTGCCTGGATGGGGGGCGGGTACGAGCAGTACTTC.

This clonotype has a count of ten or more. The CDR3, as DNA: TGTGCCAGCAGCTTATCGGCGGGGACTAGAAGGGCACAAGAGACCCAGTACTTC. Protein sequence: CASSLSAGTRRAQETQYF. The V and J genes are TRBV7-2 and TRBJ2-5; TRBD2 matches at 8 bases. The CDR3 loop spans 18 amino acids. V lost 2 bases and J lost 2; bases outside the gene matches: 13. Per the germline V gene, CDR1 is SGHTA and CDR2 is FQGNSA. Full variable domain (remainder filled in from reference TRBV7-2 and TRBJ2-5): GAGVSQSPSNKVTEKGKDVELRCDPISGHTALYWYRQSLGQGLEFLIYFQGNSAPDKSGLPSDRFSAERTGGSVSTLTIQRTQQEDSAVYLCASSLSAGTRRAQETQYFGPGTRLLVL.

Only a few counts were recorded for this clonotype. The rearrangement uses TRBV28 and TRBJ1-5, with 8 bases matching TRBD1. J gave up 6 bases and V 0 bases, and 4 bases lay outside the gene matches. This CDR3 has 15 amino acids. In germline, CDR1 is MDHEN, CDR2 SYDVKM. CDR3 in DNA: TGTGCCAGCAGTTTATGGACAGGGGTCGGTCAGCCCCAGCATTTT. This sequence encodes CASSLWTGVGQPQHF.

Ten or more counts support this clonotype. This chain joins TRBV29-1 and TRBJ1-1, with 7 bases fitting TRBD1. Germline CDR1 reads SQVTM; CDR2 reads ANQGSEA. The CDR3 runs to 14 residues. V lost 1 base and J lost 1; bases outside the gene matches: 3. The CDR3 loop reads CSVEVQGRNTEAFF. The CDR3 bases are TGCAGCGTTGAAGTACAGGGGCGGAACACTGAAGCTTTCTTT.

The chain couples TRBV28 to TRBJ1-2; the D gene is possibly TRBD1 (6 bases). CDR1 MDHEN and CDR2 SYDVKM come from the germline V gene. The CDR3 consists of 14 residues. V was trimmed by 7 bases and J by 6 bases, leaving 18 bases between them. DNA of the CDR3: TGTGCCAGCACCATACAGGGACCCAACCATGGCTACACCTTC. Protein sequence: CASTIQGPNHGYTF.

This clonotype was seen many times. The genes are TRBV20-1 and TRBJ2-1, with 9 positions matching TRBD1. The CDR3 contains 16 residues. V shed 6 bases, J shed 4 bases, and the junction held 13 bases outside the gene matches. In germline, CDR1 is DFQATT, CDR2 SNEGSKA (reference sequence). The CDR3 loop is CSAPNPGQGNYNEQFF. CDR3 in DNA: TGCAGTGCCCCAAACCCGGGACAGGGAAATTACAATGAGCAGTTCTTC.

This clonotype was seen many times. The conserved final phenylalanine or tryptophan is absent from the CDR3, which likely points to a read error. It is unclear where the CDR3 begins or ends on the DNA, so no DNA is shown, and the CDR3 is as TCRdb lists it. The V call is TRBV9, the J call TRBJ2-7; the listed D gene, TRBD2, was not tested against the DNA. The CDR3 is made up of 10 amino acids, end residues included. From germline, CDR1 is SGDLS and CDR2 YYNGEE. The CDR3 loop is CASSVSGRPL.

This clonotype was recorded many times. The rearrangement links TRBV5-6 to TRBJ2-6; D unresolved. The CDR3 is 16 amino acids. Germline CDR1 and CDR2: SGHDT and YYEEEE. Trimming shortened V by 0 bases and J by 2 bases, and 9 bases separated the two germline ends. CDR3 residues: CASSLAGITGANVLTF. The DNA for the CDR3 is TGTGCCAGCAGCTTGGCAGGAATTACTGGGGCCAACGTCCTGACTTTC. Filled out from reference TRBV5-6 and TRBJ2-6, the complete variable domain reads DAGVTQSPTHLIKTRGQQVTLRCSPKSGHDTVSWYQQALGQGPQFIFQYYEEEERQRGNFPDRFSGHQFPNYSSELNVNALLLGDSALYLCASSLAGITGANVLTFGAGSRLTVL.

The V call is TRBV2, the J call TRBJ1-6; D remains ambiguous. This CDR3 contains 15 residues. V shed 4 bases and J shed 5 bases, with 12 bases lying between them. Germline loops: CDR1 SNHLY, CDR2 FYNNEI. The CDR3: CASSGFGGDNSPLHF. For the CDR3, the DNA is TGTGCCAGCAGTGGGTTCGGCGGGGATAATTCACCCCTCCACTTT.

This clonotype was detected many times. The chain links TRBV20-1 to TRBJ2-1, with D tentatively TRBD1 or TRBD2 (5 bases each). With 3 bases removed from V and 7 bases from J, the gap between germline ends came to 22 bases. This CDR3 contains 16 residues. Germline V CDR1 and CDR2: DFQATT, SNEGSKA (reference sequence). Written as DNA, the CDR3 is TGCAGTGCTAGCCCGCCTCTTAAGCCGTGGGGGAATGAGCAGTTCTTC. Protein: CSASPPLKPWGNEQFF.

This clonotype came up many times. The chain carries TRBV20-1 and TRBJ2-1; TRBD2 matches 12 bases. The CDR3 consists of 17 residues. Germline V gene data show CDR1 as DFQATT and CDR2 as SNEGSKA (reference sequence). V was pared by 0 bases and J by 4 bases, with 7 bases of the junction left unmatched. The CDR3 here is CSARDPTTSGRYNEQFF. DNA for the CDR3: TGCAGTGCTAGAGATCCCACGACTAGCGGGAGATACAATGAGCAGTTCTTC.

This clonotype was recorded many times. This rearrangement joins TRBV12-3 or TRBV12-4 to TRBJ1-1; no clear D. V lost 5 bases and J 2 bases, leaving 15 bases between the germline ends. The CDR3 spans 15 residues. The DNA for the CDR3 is TGTGCCAGCAGTACCCCGGGATTTCTTAACACTGAAGCTTTCTTT. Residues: CASSTPGFLNTEAFF.

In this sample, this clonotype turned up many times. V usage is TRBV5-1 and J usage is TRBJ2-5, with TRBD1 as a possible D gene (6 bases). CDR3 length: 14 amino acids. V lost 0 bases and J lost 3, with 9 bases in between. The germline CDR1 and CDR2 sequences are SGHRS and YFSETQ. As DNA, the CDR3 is TGCGCCAGCAGCTTGGTGGCAGGGGAAGAGACCCAGTACTTC. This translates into CASSLVAGEETQYF. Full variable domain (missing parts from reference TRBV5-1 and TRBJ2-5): KAGVTQTPRYLIKTRGQQVTLSCSPISGHRSVSWYQQTPGQGLQFLFEYFSETQRNKGNFPGRFSGRQFSNSRSEMNVSTLELGDSALYLCASSLVAGEETQYFGPGTRLLVL.

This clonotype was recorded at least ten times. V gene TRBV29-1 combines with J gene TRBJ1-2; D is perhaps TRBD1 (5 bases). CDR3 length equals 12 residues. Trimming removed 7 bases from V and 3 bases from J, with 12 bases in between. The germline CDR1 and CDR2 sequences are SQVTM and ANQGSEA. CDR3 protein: CSGTLGDYGYTF. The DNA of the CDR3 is TGCAGCGGGACATTAGGGGACTATGGCTACACCTTC.

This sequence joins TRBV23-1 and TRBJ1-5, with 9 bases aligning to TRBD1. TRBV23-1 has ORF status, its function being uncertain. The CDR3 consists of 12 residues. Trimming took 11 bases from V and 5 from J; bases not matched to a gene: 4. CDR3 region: CAGTGKDQPQHF. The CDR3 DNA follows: TGCGCCGGGACAGGGAAGGATCAGCCCCAGCATTTT.

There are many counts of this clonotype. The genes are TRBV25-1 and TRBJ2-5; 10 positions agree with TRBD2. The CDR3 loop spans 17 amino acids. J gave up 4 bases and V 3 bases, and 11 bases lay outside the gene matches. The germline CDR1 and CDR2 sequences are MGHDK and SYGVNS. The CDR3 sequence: CASSDPTSGKGGETQYF. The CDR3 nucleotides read TGTGCCAGCAGTGACCCCACTAGCGGGAAGGGAGGAGAGACCCAGTACTTC. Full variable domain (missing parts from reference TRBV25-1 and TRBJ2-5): EADIYQTPRYLVIGTGKKITLECSQTMGHDKMYWYQQDPGMELHLIHYSYGVNSTEKGDLSSESTVSRIRTEHFPLTLESARPSHTSQYLCASSDPTSGKGGETQYFGPGTRLLVL.

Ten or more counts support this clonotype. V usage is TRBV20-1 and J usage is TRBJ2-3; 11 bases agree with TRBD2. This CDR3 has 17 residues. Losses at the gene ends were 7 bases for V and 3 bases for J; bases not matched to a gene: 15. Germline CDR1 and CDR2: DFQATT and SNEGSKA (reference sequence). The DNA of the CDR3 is TGCAGTGTCCTTGGATTGATACTAGCGGGGGAAACAGATACGCAGTATTTT. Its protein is CSVLGLILAGETDTQYF.

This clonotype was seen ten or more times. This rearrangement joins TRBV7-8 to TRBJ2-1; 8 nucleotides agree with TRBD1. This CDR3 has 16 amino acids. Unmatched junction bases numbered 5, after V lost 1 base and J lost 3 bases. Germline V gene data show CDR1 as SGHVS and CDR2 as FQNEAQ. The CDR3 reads CASSLVRTGYYNEQFF. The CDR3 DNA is TGTGCCAGCAGCTTAGTCCGGACAGGGTACTACAATGAGCAGTTCTTC. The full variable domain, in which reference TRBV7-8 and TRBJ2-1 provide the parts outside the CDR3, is GAGVSQSPRYKVAKRGQDVALRCDPISGHVSLFWYQQALGQGPEFLTYFQNEAQLDKSGLPSDRFFAERPEGSVSTLKIQRTQQEDSAVYLCASSLVRTGYYNEQFFGPGTRLTVL.